A single sample is the source of the 20 T cell receptor beta chains below, sequenced in a study of blood T cell repertoires in COVID-19 (dated by TCRdb to about 2020). The protocol used for the library was the immunoSEQ multiplex PCR assay. Held by TCRdb, this immuneACCESS table contains in-frame sequences only and omits some clones. Under half of the omission traces to an unresolved V gene where checked; the cause of the rest is unknown. The sample profile shows 180,000 or so clones; 70% to 90% of them were found once. Together, the top ten hold roughly 2.9% of the sample. Specimen: peripheral blood. Receptor source: a woman younger than 45 with active or convalescent COVID-19.

V usage is TRBV10-1 and J usage is TRBJ2-2, with 7 bases lining up with TRBD2. Trimming took 1 base from V and 3 from J; bases not matched to a gene: 5. The CDR3 is 16 amino acids. Germline CDR1 WNHNN, CDR2 SYGVQD (reference sequence). DNA of the CDR3: TGCGCCAGCAGTGAGTGGGGCGGGAGAGACACCGGGGAGCTGTTTTTT. As protein: CASSEWGGRDTGELFF.

The gene calls are TRBV5-1 and TRBJ1-2; 8 positions match TRBD1. Germline trimming cut 0 bases from V and 11 bases from J; bases unmatched to any gene: 9. The CDR3 has 14 residues. Germline CDR1 and CDR2: SGHRS and YFSETQ. The CDR3 region is CASSLASGGSLYTF. CDR3 sequence (DNA): TGCGCCAGCAGCTTGGCTTCAGGGGGCAGTCTTTACACCTTC.

The chain couples TRBV30 to TRBJ1-1, with D tentatively TRBD1 (5 bases). Germline CDR1 GTSNPN, CDR2 SVGIG (reference sequence). The length of the CDR3 is 14 residues. The ends were cut back, 2 bases at V and 0 bases at J, with 10 bases in the middle. The CDR3 nucleotides are TGTGCCTGGAGTCAGGGTGTAATGAACACTGAAGCTTTCTTT. This sequence encodes CAWSQGVMNTEAFF.

This clone is a singleton in its sample. V usage is TRBV2 and J usage is TRBJ2-2; 9 bases are a match to TRBD1. V was clipped by 6 bases and J by 5 bases; unmatched bases: 13. This CDR3 comprises 17 residues. Germline CDR1 and CDR2: SNHLY and FYNNEI. The CDR3 DNA is TGTGCCAGCAGGAACTTCCACCGGGACAGGGCGACCGGGGAGCTGTTTTTT. As protein: CASRNFHRDRATGELFF.

The rearrangement uses TRBV7-9 and TRBJ2-7; 7 bases are a match to TRBD1. Germline V lookup: CDR1 SEHNR, CDR2 FQNEAQ (reference sequence). There are 13 residues in the CDR3. The V segment lost 4 bases and the J segment 5 bases; nucleotides outside the gene matches: 5. DNA of the CDR3: TGTGCCAGCAGCTCCTTAGGGGGCCACGAGCAGTACTTC. Its translation is CASSSLGGHEQYF.

The chain is built from TRBV10-1 and TRBJ1-4; 12 nucleotides agree with TRBD1. J lost 12 bases, V lost 0 bases, and 5 bases had no gene match. Per the germline V gene, CDR1 is WNHNN and CDR2 is SYGVQD (reference sequence). CDR3 size: 15 residues. CDR3 in DNA: TGCGCCAGCAGTGAGTCGGGGGACAGGGGGCCGGAACTGTTTTTT. Its protein product is CASSESGDRGPELFF.

V usage is TRBV2 and J usage is TRBJ1-3, with D perhaps matching TRBD1 (6 bases). V shed 4 bases and J shed 4 bases, with 14 bases lying between them. The germline gives CDR1 SNHLY, CDR2 FYNNEI. The CDR3 is 15 amino acids. This CDR3 is CASSGGGGPGNTIYF. CDR3 bases: TGTGCCAGCAGTGGGGGAGGGGGACCAGGAAACACCATATATTTT.

The rearrangement joins TRBV27 to TRBJ2-7, with D possibly matching TRBD2 (5 bases). V lost 3 bases and J 0 bases, leaving 12 bases between the germline ends. Germline assignment: CDR1 MNHEY and CDR2 SMNVEV (reference sequence). This CDR3 spans 15 amino acids. CDR3 loop: CASSLGSASSYEQYF. DNA for the CDR3: TGTGCCAGCAGTTTGGGTAGCGCAAGCTCCTACGAGCAGTACTTC.

This clone was picked up a small number of times. The V gene is TRBV19, the J gene TRBJ1-1, with 7 bases identical to TRBD1. Germline CDR1 is LNHDA and CDR2 is SQIVND (reference sequence). The CDR3 length is 14 residues. After removal of 6 bases from V and 5 bases from J, the junction contained 9 bases not matched to a gene. CDR3 sequence (DNA): TGTGCCAGTAGGACAGGGACGGTAAAGACTGAAGCTTTCTTT. It specifies CASRTGTVKTEAFF. Full variable domain (rest looked up from reference TRBV19 and TRBJ1-1): DGGITQSPKYLFRKEGQNVTLSCEQNLNHDAMYWYRQDPGQGLRLIYYSQIVNDFQKGDIAEGYSVSREKKESFPLTVTSAQKNPTAFYLCASRTGTVKTEAFFGQGTRLTVV.

This clone appeared once. V and J are TRBV6-4 and TRBJ2-1; perhaps TRBD1 as D (5 bases). CDR3 size: 12 residues. The V gene's germline CDR1 is MRHNA and CDR2 SNTAGT. Trimming removed 10 bases at V and 6 bases at J, with 13 bases between. CDR3 in DNA: TGTGCCAACTTGGGGCTTTCCAATGAGCAGTTCTTC. It encodes CANLGLSNEQFF.

The chain links TRBV24-1 to TRBJ2-1, with 8 positions matching TRBD2. V was pared by 4 bases and J by 2 bases, with 3 bases of the junction left unmatched. The CDR3 has 15 amino acids. Germline lookup yields CDR1 KGHDR and CDR2 SFDVKD. CDR3 DNA sequence: TGTGCCACCAGTGAGCCGGGAGGGGCCTACAATGAGCAGTTCTTC. Its translation: CATSEPGGAYNEQFF.

The chain carries TRBV6-4 and TRBJ1-1; D might be TRBD1 (6 bases). V gave up 5 bases and J gave up 5 bases, with 12 bases separating them. Germline V gene data show CDR1 as MRHNA and CDR2 as SNTAGT. This CDR3 spans 13 amino acids. Here the CDR3 DNA reads TGTGCCAGCAGTCAGGGGAGGGGGACTGAAGCTTTCTTT. It translates to CASSQGRGTEAFF.

The chain couples TRBV28 to TRBJ2-7; 9 bases align to TRBD1. J was trimmed by 2 bases and V by 7 bases; bases with no gene match: 3. The CDR3 is 13 residues long. From germline, CDR1 is MDHEN and CDR2 SYDVKM. CDR3 in amino acids: CASKRQGAYEQYF. Written as DNA, the CDR3 is TGTGCCAGCAAGAGACAGGGGGCCTACGAGCAGTACTTC.

The gene calls are TRBV5-4 and TRBJ2-5; 11 nucleotides match TRBD2. V lost 4 bases and J lost 0; bases outside the gene matches: 2. CDR1 is SGHNT and CDR2 is YYREEE in the germline V gene (reference sequence). The CDR3 covers 15 residues. CDR3 bases: TGTGCCAGCAGCACGACTAGCGGGGACCAAGAGACCCAGTACTTC. It translates to CASSTTSGDQETQYF.

The V call is TRBV3-1 (or the pseudogene TRBV3-2), the J call TRBJ2-2; 9 nucleotides match TRBD2. Germline values: CDR1 LGHDT, CDR2 YNNKEL (reference sequence). After removal of 0 bases from V and 8 bases from J, the junction contained 13 bases not matched to a gene. The CDR3 spans 18 residues. CDR3 loop: CASSQEKGIAGEWGELFF. Here the CDR3 DNA reads TGTGCCAGCAGCCAAGAAAAAGGGATAGCGGGAGAGTGGGGGGAGCTGTTTTTT.

The chain employs TRBV14 and TRBJ1-2; D not resolved. V lost 1 base and J 7 bases, leaving 7 bases between the germline ends. The CDR3 has 12 amino acids. Germline CDR1 SGHDN, CDR2 FVKESK. Here the CDR3 DNA reads TGTGCCAGCAGCCAAGCTCTCGGTGGCTACACCTTC. Protein product: CASSQALGGYTF. The variable domain in full, completed from reference TRBV14 and TRBJ1-2, reads EAGVTQFPSHSVIEKGQTVTLRCDPISGHDNLYWYRRVMGKEIKFLLHFVKESKQDESGMPNNRFLAERTGGTYSTLKVQPAELEDSGVYFCASSQALGGYTFGSGTRLTVV.

This CDR3 is CASKRFGAAEAFF. Here the CDR3 DNA reads TGTGCCAGCAAGAGGTTTGGGGCTGCTGAAGCTTTCTTT. The V call is TRBV25-1, the J call TRBJ1-1; D is possibly TRBD1 (5 bases). This CDR3 has 13 residues. V was cut by 7 bases and J by 6 bases, with 15 bases left in between. Per the germline V gene, CDR1 is MGHDK and CDR2 is SYGVNS.

V and J are TRBV16 and TRBJ1-2; 11 bases match TRBD1. This CDR3 region has 15 residues. Looked up from germline, CDR1 is KGHSY and CDR2 is FQNENV. The V gene end was trimmed by 2 bases and the J gene end by 7 bases; junction bases not matched to a gene: 6. CDR3 in DNA: TGTGCCAGCAGCCAACCTGGGACAGGGGGAAGTGGCTACACCTTC. Its protein product is CASSQPGTGGSGYTF.

The chain employs TRBV19 and TRBJ1-6, with D possibly being TRBD1 (6 bases). The germline V gene has CDR1 LNHDA and CDR2 SQIVND (reference sequence). V shed 7 bases and J shed 5 bases, with 18 bases lying between them. This CDR3 spans 16 amino acids. The CDR3 coding sequence is TGTGCCAGTACCACGAGAGGGGGGGCGGATAATTCACCCCTCCACTTT. Protein product: CASTTRGGADNSPLHF.

This clone was observed once. This rearrangement joins TRBV24-1 to TRBJ2-3; 12 nucleotides match TRBD1. Trimming took 3 bases from V and 6 from J; bases not matched to a gene: 15. The V gene's germline CDR1 is KGHDR and CDR2 SFDVKD. The CDR3 contains 19 residues. For the CDR3, the DNA is TGTGCCACCAGTGATCCAACAAGGACGGGACAGGGGGCCTTGGATACGCAGTATTTT. Protein product: CATSDPTRTGQGALDTQYF.